These 3 T cell receptor beta chains came from one sample sequenced in a study of blood T cell repertoires in COVID-19 (TCRdb year 2020). Preparation of the library involved the immunoSEQ multiplex PCR assay. TCRdb took over this immuneACCESS table, retaining in-frame rearrangements with V and J assigned. Such tables are incomplete; in checked studies, under half of the missing clones stem from an unresolved V gene, and the remainder is unexplained. The sample table contains some 330,000 clones; only one count was recorded for 85% to 90% of them. Of the sample, less than 4.5% falls within the top ten clones. The sequenced sample consisted of PBMCs or T cells enriched from blood (not recorded which). These TCRs come from a man aged 25-40 years who had recovered from COVID-19.

The gene calls are TRBV7-9 and TRBJ1-2; D call uncertain. CDR1 SEHNR and CDR2 FQNEAQ come from the germline V gene (reference sequence). The CDR3 covers 13 residues. V was pared by 6 bases and J by 6 bases, with 14 bases between. CDR3 nucleotide sequence: TGTGCCAGCAGGGAGGGTATGGTGGATGGCTACACCTTC. Protein: CASREGMVDGYTF.

The V and J genes are TRBV20-1 and TRBJ2-5; 8 bases align to TRBD2. Trimming removed 3 bases from V and 5 bases from J; junction bases left unmatched: 11. Germline values: CDR1 DFQATT, CDR2 SNEGSKA (reference sequence). The CDR3 is made up of 15 amino acids. The CDR3 nucleotides are TGCAGTGCTAGTGGGCCGGGGGGGCCCTTTGAGACCCAGTACTTC. Its protein is CSASGPGGPFETQYF.

The gene calls are TRBV9 and TRBJ2-3; 8 bases fit TRBD2. The V and J ends lost 0 bases and 5 bases, in that order; junction bases with no gene match: 11. The CDR3 totals 17 residues. The germline gives CDR1 SGDLS, CDR2 YYNGEE. As DNA, the CDR3 is TGTGCCAGCAGCGTAGTTCCTAGCGGGTCCTACAGAGATACGCAGTATTTT. This codes for CASSVVPSGSYRDTQYF. The full variable domain, rest sourced from reference TRBV9 and TRBJ2-3, is DSGVTQTPKHLITATGQRVTLRCSPRSGDLSVYWYQQSLDQGLQFLIQYYNGEERAKGNILERFSAQQFPDLHSELNLSSLELGDSALYFCASSVVPSGSYRDTQYFGPGTRLTVL.